This T cell receptor (beta chain) emerged from a study of blood T cell repertoires in COVID-19. Study-level information: Samples of COVID-19 (acute and convalescent) were obtained from the United States, Italy and Spain. The cDNA or gDNA used as material had been derived from T cells, B-cell-depleted T cells, or PBMCs.

After removal of 6 bases from V and 3 bases from J, the junction contained 6 bases not matched to a gene. The CDR3 sequence is 15 residues long. Germline V CDR1 and CDR2: ENHRY, SYGVKD. The authors' processing: Estimated nucleated cell counts came from reference gene primer amplification. Only in-frame clones appear in the TCRdb table, and some are missing; sequencing was by immunoSEQ multiplex PCR. The V and J calls and clone size were taken over from that table, and D and trimming were inferred from the DNA. Of roughly 200,000 clones in the sample, about 88% are singletons; the top ten hold roughly 2.9%.

This receptor was obtained from a woman aged 25-40 years with active or convalescent COVID-19. The gene calls are TRBV10-3 and TRBJ1-1; 11 bases map to TRBD1. The sequencing sample was made of peripheral blood. CDR3 amino acids: CAIRSGTGGDTEAFF. The CDR3 region has the DNA TGTGCCATCAGGTCCGGGACAGGGGGTGACACTGAAGCTTTCTTT.